This T cell receptor beta chain was recorded in a study of cytomegalovirus exposure and HLA in healthy donors. Turning to this clone: Its antigen is still unknown.

PCR used 60 Vbeta primers and 13 Jbeta primers. Clones were sequenced by immunoSEQ multiplex PCR, and TCRdb holds only the in-frame ones, with some missing. The table has over 100,000 clones, 75% to 90% seen once; the top ten hold 2% to 2.5%. Whole-study results and caveats: Despite most TCR sequences being rare, some public TCRs occurred in many donors. Cytomegalovirus status, reportedly, was diagnosed with high specificity and sensitivity by the classifier. Cytomegalovirus-associated status was assigned to about 170 TCR beta chains.

Germline V CDR1 and CDR2: SNHLY, FYNNEI. This CDR3 is 17 amino acids long. The V and J ends lost 6 bases and 6 bases, in that order; junction bases with no gene match: 15. The receptor's source is a young man in good health and CMV-seronegative. The chain links TRBV2 to TRBJ1-4; 8 bases agree with TRBD1. Sequenced: PBMCs. The CDR3 region is CASSGQGGTVGDEKLFF. The CDR3, as DNA: TGTGCCAGCAGCGGACAGGGAGGGACGGTGGGGGATGAAAAACTGTTTTTT.